The present T cell receptor beta chain was sequenced within a study of cytomegalovirus exposure and HLA in healthy donors. Findings of the study overall: According to a subsequent analysis, TCR clusters from the first cohort were inclined to appear together in the 120 validation repertoires. Diagnosis of cytomegalovirus status made by the classifier reportedly showed high specificity and sensitivity. Specific recognition of CMV antigens was confirmed in vitro for a few chains (all CMV-associated).

Sequenced by immunoSEQ multiplex PCR; TCRdb stores in-frame clones only, minus some. The sample lists roughly 150,000 clones; approximately 86% were seen once. A remark on this clone: What it binds is unknown.

In germline, CDR1 is SGHTA, CDR2 FQGTGA. V was cut by 7 bases and J by 0 bases, with 7 bases left in between. The CDR3 totals 12 residues. The rearrangement links TRBV7-3 to TRBJ2-7, with unresolved D. The sequencing input was PBMCs. The sequence was obtained from a woman aged 18 to 35 in good health and CMV-seronegative. CDR3 nucleotides: TGTGCCAGCATCGTAGTCTCCTACGAGCAGTACTTC. Its protein is CASIVVSYEQYF.